This T cell receptor beta chain was identified during a study of blood T cell repertoires in COVID-19. For the study at large: COVID-19 samples from acute and convalescent phases originated in the United States, Italy and Spain. PBMCs, B-cell-depleted T cells, or T cells were the source of the cDNA or gDNA that made up the material.

Authors' analysis steps: Amplification of reference gene primers was used by the study to estimate nucleated cell counts. Produced via immunoSEQ multiplex PCR; TCRdb's table is partial and in-frame only. V and J calls and clone size are as listed in that table; D and trimming were resolved from the DNA. Of more than 45,000 clones listed, 83% are singletons. Trimming stripped 4 bases from V and 0 bases from J, with 11 bases between. The CDR3 length is 16 residues. Germline CDR1 and CDR2: SGDLS and YYNGEE. The chain joins TRBV9 to TRBJ2-6; D gene uncertain. Source material: peripheral blood. This TCR derives from a man aged 35 to 55 with acute or convalescent COVID-19. The CDR3 reads CASSSPDFSGANVLTF. The CDR3, as DNA: TGTGCCAGCAGCTCCCCAGACTTCTCTGGGGCCAACGTCCTGACTTTC.